This TCR beta chain was observed in a study of beta chain features in type 1 diabetes. The germline V gene encodes CDR1 SGHRS and CDR2 YFSETQ. The CDR3 runs 18 residues. V shed 1 base, J shed 2 bases, and the junction held 11 bases outside the gene matches. Every donor provided one heparinised blood draw, which averaged about 120 mL. Each of the sorted populations had a purity greater than 98%. Investigators reverse transcribed all isolated RNA, so they sequenced expressed TCRB transcripts. TCRdb's table, derived via immunoSEQ multiplex PCR, lists solely in-frame clones and lacks some. The data contain over 200,000 clones, around 9.9% of them seen just once; the ten biggest clones take up around 0.018%. Study observations and caveats: Shortening of TCRB CDR3s, moderate but significant, appeared in all four CD4+ subsets of Type 1 diabetes patients.

The sample holds a few counts of this clone. Its antigen is currently unknown. This clonotype originated in a man aged 25-40 years with type 1 diabetes. Sequenced material: naive CD4+ T cells from blood. The rearrangement links TRBV5-1 to TRBJ1-1; 10 positions agree with TRBD1. CDR3 nucleotides: TGCGCCAGCAGCTTGATCAGGACAGGGGGGACCATAAACACTGAAGCTTTCTTT. Amino acid sequence: CASSLIRTGGTINTEAFF.